The clone carrying this TCR beta chain appeared once. Methods used by the authors: It was from reference gene primer amplification that nucleated cell counts were estimated. Produced via immunoSEQ multiplex PCR; TCRdb's table is partial and in-frame only. That table gives V, J and clone size, and the DNA gave D and trimming. This sample has about 250,000 clones, with 70% to 75% found just once. After removal of 3 bases from V and 2 bases from J, the junction contained 4 bases not matched to a gene. The germline V gene has CDR1 SGHTA and CDR2 FQGNSA. There are 16 residues in the CDR3. The sample belongs to a study of blood T cell repertoires in COVID-19. Study summary: There were acute and convalescent COVID-19 samples, and they came from the United States, Italy and Spain. T cells, B-cell-depleted T cells, or PBMCs supplied cDNA or gDNA.

Specimen: peripheral blood. The chain carries TRBV7-2 and TRBJ2-6; 7 bases line up with TRBD1. This clonotype was obtained from a woman older than 75 with acute or convalescent COVID-19. CDR3 protein: CASSFTQGTGANVLTF. CDR3 DNA: TGTGCCAGCAGCTTCACACAGGGGACTGGGGCCAACGTCCTGACTTTC.